Following are 24 T cell receptor beta chains from one sample sequenced in a study of post-analysis software for immune sequencing data. Study-level results: The five TRBV segments detected at higher frequency in patients than in controls included TRBV5-6, TRBV5-1 and TRBV20-1.

Their specific antigens are unknown. TCR beta cDNA libraries had unique molecular identifiers. MiXCR, run by TCRdb on the PCR reads, gives a single entry per CDR3 protein. This table has under 200,000 distinct CDR3 sequences, over 25% appearing once. Material for sequencing was blood. Receptor source: a girl aged 2-17 years with multiple sclerosis.

This clonotype was seen just once. The chain recombines TRBV28 with TRBJ1-1, with a weak D call TRBD1 (6 bases). Germline V gene data show CDR1 as MDHEN and CDR2 as SYDVKM. The CDR3 is made up of 16 amino acids. V shed 3 bases and J shed 2 bases, with 16 bases lying between them. Written as DNA, the CDR3 is TGTGCCAGCAGTTTCAGGGGCGCTAAGGGAAACACTGAAGCTTTCTTT. Amino acids: CASSFRGAKGNTEAFF. Supplemented by reference TRBV28 and TRBJ1-1, the full variable domain reads DVKVTQSSRYLVKRTGEKVFLECVQDMDHENMFWYRQDPGLGLRLIYFSYDVKMKEKGDIPEGYSVSREKKERFSLILESASTNQTSMYLCASSFRGAKGNTEAFFGQGTRLTVV.

This chain uses TRBV28 with TRBJ2-7; D unclear. CDR3 size: 13 residues. V was pared by 5 bases and J by 5 bases, with 13 bases between. Germline CDR1 is MDHEN and CDR2 is SYDVKM. The CDR3 spells CASSLVAAHEQYF. The CDR3 coding sequence is TGTGCCAGCAGTCTAGTTGCAGCCCACGAGCAGTACTTC.

This clonotype was detected many times. The V gene is TRBV4-1, the J gene TRBJ2-5; a possible D gene is TRBD2 (5 bases). The CDR3 has 15 residues. Deletions cut 0 bases from V and 4 bases from J, with 12 bases between. Germline assignment: CDR1 MGHRA and CDR2 YSYEKL. The DNA for the CDR3 is TGCGCCAGCAGCCAAGATGTGGGCCGGGGAGAGACCCAGTACTTC. Its translation is CASSQDVGRGETQYF.

This clonotype was recorded at least ten times. This chain links TRBV6-6 with TRBJ2-7; no clear D gene. Trimming took off 1 base at V and 3 bases at J, with 10 bases between the two ends. The CDR3 spans 14 residues. Looked up from germline, CDR1 is MNHNY and CDR2 is SVGAGI (reference sequence). The CDR3 reads CASSYFSPNYEQYF. CDR3 DNA sequence: TGTGCCAGCAGTTACTTTAGCCCGAACTACGAGCAGTACTTC.

V and J are TRBV20-1 and TRBJ2-7; D is unclear. There are 13 residues in the CDR3. The ends were cut back, 1 base at V and 1 base at J, with 8 bases in the middle. Germline loops: CDR1 DFQATT, CDR2 SNEGSKA (reference sequence). The DNA of the CDR3 is TGCAGTGCTAGAGTTGGCAGGTCCTACGAGCAGTACTTC. Amino acids: CSARVGRSYEQYF.

The DNA of the CDR3 is TGTGCCAGCAGCTTCGACCGGAACAGGGGACTTTCTGGCTACACCTTC. Translation: CASSFDRNRGLSGYTF. The V and J genes are TRBV7-9 and TRBJ1-2, with 7 bases matching TRBD1. Germline V CDR1 and CDR2: SEHNR, FQNEAQ (reference sequence). This CDR3 has 16 residues. The V gene end was trimmed by 3 bases and the J gene end by 7 bases; junction bases not matched to a gene: 14.

This clonotype was detected a few times. The rearrangement uses TRBV5-6 and TRBJ1-2, with 9 bases that match TRBD1. Looked up from germline, CDR1 is SGHDT and CDR2 is YYEEEE. This CDR3 region has 14 residues. With 2 bases clipped from V and 8 bases from J, the junction kept 7 bases outside the gene matches. As DNA, the CDR3 is TGTGCCAGCAGCTTTACACAGGGGGCAGCGGGCTACACCTTC. Protein: CASSFTQGAAGYTF.

This clonotype was detected a few times. The chain is built from TRBV20-1 and TRBJ2-1, with 8 bases that match TRBD2. The CDR3 totals 13 residues. CDR1 DFQATT and CDR2 SNEGSKA come from the germline V gene (reference sequence). V shed 6 bases, J shed 7 bases, and the junction held 8 bases outside the gene matches. The CDR3 reads CSAPSGSMNEQFF. CDR3 coding DNA: TGCAGTGCCCCGAGCGGGAGTATGAATGAGCAGTTCTTC.

This clonotype was seen a handful of times. As DNA, the CDR3 is TGTGCCAGCAGTTACTCGGCTTCGCAGGGTCAGCCCCAGCATTTT. Residues: CASSYSASQGQPQHF. The V and J genes are TRBV6-6 and TRBJ1-5; a weak D match, TRBD1 (5 bases). Germline loops: CDR1 MNHNY, CDR2 SVGAGI (reference sequence). The CDR3 is made up of 15 amino acids. Deletions cut 0 bases from V and 6 bases from J, with 12 bases between.

This clonotype was observed a few times. The chain has TRBV7-6 and TRBJ1-1; D is uncertain. V shed 5 bases and J shed 1 base, with 14 bases lying between them. CDR3 length: 15 residues. CDR1 is SGHVS and CDR2 is FNYEAQ in the germline V gene. CDR3 sequence: CASSEDEFGNTEAFF. DNA for the CDR3: TGTGCCAGCAGCGAAGACGAGTTCGGGAACACTGAAGCTTTCTTT.

The chain employs TRBV20-1 and TRBJ2-1; 9 nucleotides agree with TRBD2. CDR3 size: 14 residues. Trimming cost V 6 bases and J 3 bases; bases outside gene matches: 6. Per the germline V gene, CDR1 is DFQATT and CDR2 is SNEGSKA (reference sequence). The CDR3 nucleotides are TGCAGTGCCCCGGGACTAGCCATCTACAATGAGCAGTTCTTC. It encodes CSAPGLAIYNEQFF.

This clonotype was picked up many times. The V call is TRBV2, the J call TRBJ2-3; 8 bases map to TRBD2. V lost 3 bases to trimming and J lost 6 bases; unmatched junction nucleotides: 5. Germline-derived CDR1 and CDR2 are SNHLY and FYNNEI. The CDR3 length is 14 residues. The CDR3 region has the DNA TGTGCCAGCAGTGACGGACTAGCTAGCGATACGCAGTATTTT. Protein product: CASSDGLASDTQYF.

This clonotype was picked up a small number of times. The chain has TRBV6-6 and TRBJ1-2; no reliable D call. V lost 5 bases to trimming and J lost 5 bases, with 12 bases between them. This CDR3 spans 13 amino acids. Germline-derived CDR1 and CDR2 are MNHNY and SVGAGI (reference sequence). The CDR3: CASSRPWSYGYTF. The CDR3 DNA sequence: TGTGCCAGCAGTCGGCCCTGGTCATATGGCTACACCTTC.

The rearrangement links TRBV11-2 to TRBJ2-4, with D perhaps being TRBD1 or TRBD2 (6 bases each). The CDR3 consists of 20 residues. V was trimmed by 4 bases and J by 8 bases, leaving 33 bases between them. CDR1 is SGHAT and CDR2 is FQNNGV in the germline V gene. The CDR3 DNA reads as TGTGCCAGCAGCTCCTTACGGGGGCCGGTCGACAGTGTTCTTTTGGACATTCAGTACTTC. Encoded protein: CASSSLRGPVDSVLLDIQYF.

With regard to this clonotype: A much larger clone is a single base away; this may be a read error. The chain joins TRBV28 to TRBJ2-1, with TRBD1 identical over 8 bases. The last part of the DNA fits TRBJ2-7 better; the J call may be wrong. CDR1 and CDR2 from the germline V gene are MDHEN and SYDVKM. The CDR3 covers 16 residues. The CDR3 DNA reads TGTGCCAGCAGTTTATCGGCAGGGGGCTCCTACAATGAGCAGTACTTC. It translates to CASSLSAGGSYNEQYF.

This clonotype has more than one count but fewer than ten. The chain recombines TRBV18 with TRBJ1-1; 8 bases match TRBD1. CDR1 and CDR2 from the germline V gene are KGHSH and LQKENI. With V trimmed by 3 bases and J by 3 bases, 3 bases remained unmatched. The CDR3 spans 14 residues. The CDR3 nucleotides are TGTGCCAGCTCACCGACAGGGGCAGACACTGAAGCTTTCTTT. Amino acid sequence: CASSPTGADTEAFF.

The rearrangement uses TRBV7-9 and TRBJ1-1; D is unresolved. V lost 0 bases and J lost 5, with 10 bases in between. CDR1 SEHNR and CDR2 FQNEAQ come from the germline V gene (reference sequence). The CDR3 extends over 14 amino acids. This CDR3 reads CASSLASPGTEAFF. The DNA of the CDR3 is TGTGCCAGCAGCTTAGCCTCACCTGGGACTGAAGCTTTCTTT.

The gene calls are TRBV5-1 and TRBJ2-7, with TRBD2 identical over 13 bases. V lost 4 bases and J lost 5; bases outside the gene matches: 9. There are 16 residues in the CDR3. The germline V gene has CDR1 SGHRS and CDR2 YFSETQ. The CDR3 reads CASSREGTSGINEQYF. DNA for the CDR3: TGCGCCAGCAGCAGAGAGGGGACTAGCGGGATCAACGAGCAGTACTTC. The full variable domain, its missing parts supplied by reference TRBV5-1 and TRBJ2-7, is KAGVTQTPRYLIKTRGQQVTLSCSPISGHRSVSWYQQTPGQGLQFLFEYFSETQRNKGNFPGRFSGRQFSNSRSEMNVSTLELGDSALYLCASSREGTSGINEQYFGPGTRLTVT.

This clonotype was found once. V usage is TRBV5-1 and J usage is TRBJ1-1; D gene unclear. Trimming took off 1 base at V and 2 bases at J, with 9 bases between the two ends. The germline V gene encodes CDR1 SGHRS and CDR2 YFSETQ. The CDR3 runs 14 residues. CDR3 nucleotides: TGCGCCAGCAGCTTGTTCAGTGAAAACACTGAAGCTTTCTTT. Its translation: CASSLFSENTEAFF.

This chain connects TRBV20-1 to TRBJ2-1; 8 positions agree with TRBD2. V gave up 1 base and J gave up 2 bases; unmatched junction bases: 7. The germline V gene has CDR1 DFQATT and CDR2 SNEGSKA (reference sequence). This CDR3 has 16 residues. The CDR3 region has the DNA TGCAGTGCTAGAGCCGTTGGTAGCGGGGCCTACAATGAGCAGTTCTTC. This encodes CSARAVGSGAYNEQFF.

As concerns this clonotype: A much larger clone differs from this one at a single base, so this may be a read error. The genes are TRBV7-8 and TRBJ2-7; D is undetermined. Germline lookup yields CDR1 SGHVS and CDR2 FQNEAQ. The CDR3 consists of 13 residues. The CDR3 nucleotides read TGTGCCAGCAGCCCTGAGAGTGGCCACGAGCTGTACTTC. Protein sequence: CASSPESGHELYF.

The table lists this clonotype with many counts. The chain carries TRBV12-3 or TRBV12-4 and TRBJ1-2; TRBD1 matches at 9 bases. This CDR3 region has 14 residues. The trim removed 3 bases at V and 7 bases at J, leaving 6 bases unmatched. CDR3 bases: TGTGCCAGCAGTTTCCGGGGACAGGGTGGTGGCTACACCTTC. Its translation: CASSFRGQGGGYTF.

The chain links TRBV6-1 to TRBJ2-7; 10 nucleotides align to TRBD2. The DNA end favors TRBJ2-5, so the J call may be wrong. The CDR3 extends over 16 amino acids. Germline V gives CDR1 MNHNS, CDR2 SASEGT. The DNA for the CDR3 is TGTGCCAGCAGTCGAAGACTAGCGGGTGCGGGGGAGACCCAGTACTTC. Protein sequence: CASSRRLAGAGETQYF.

In the case of this clonotype: Given a much more abundant clone one base away, this may be a read error. The chain joins TRBV29-1 to TRBJ2-1, with 12 bases aligning to TRBD2. CDR3 size: 13 residues. Germline loops: CDR1 SQVTM, CDR2 ANQGSEA. With V trimmed by 7 bases and J by 16 bases, 14 bases remained unmatched. The CDR3, as DNA: TGCAGCGCTCTCCCGACTAGCGGGGGTGCAAGTTTCTTC. Translation: CSALPTSGGASFF.